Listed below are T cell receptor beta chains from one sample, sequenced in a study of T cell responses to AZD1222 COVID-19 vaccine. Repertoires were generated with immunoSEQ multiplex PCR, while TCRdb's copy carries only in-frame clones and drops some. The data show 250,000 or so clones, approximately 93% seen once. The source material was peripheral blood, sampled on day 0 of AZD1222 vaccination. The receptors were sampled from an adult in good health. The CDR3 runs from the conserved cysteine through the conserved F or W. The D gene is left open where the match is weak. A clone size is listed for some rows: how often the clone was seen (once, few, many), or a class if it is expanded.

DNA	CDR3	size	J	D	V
TGTGCCAGCAGCTTAGATCGTGCAGATACGCAGTATTTT	CASSLDRADTQYF	NA	TRBJ2-3	NA	TRBV11-3
TGTGCCAGCTCAGAAGGGGGCCGGAACACTGAAGCTTTCTTT	CASSEGGRNTEAFF	once	TRBJ1-1	TRBD1	TRBV18
TGTGCCAGGCCCTGGCGGGGGGAATACGAGCAGTACTTC	CARPWRGEYEQYF	NA	TRBJ2-7	TRBD2	TRBV27
TGTGCCAGCAGCAAGCATAGCGGGACAGGGGTTCCGAATGAGCAGTTCTTC	CASSKHSGTGVPNEQFF	NA	TRBJ2-1	NA	TRBV21-1
TGTGCCATCAGTGAGCCCTACACCGGGGAGCTGTTTTTT	CAISEPYTGELFF	NA	TRBJ2-2	NA	TRBV10-3
TGCAGCGTTATGCCTTATATCCTAGCGGGAGGGCCGAATGAGCAGTTCTTC	CSVMPYILAGGPNEQFF	NA	TRBJ2-1	TRBD2	TRBV29-1
TGTGCCAGCAGCTTAATGGCACCACTCAACACCGGGGAGCTGTTTTTT	CASSLMAPLNTGELFF	NA	TRBJ2-2	NA	TRBV7-2
TGTGCCAGCAGTGATCCTGGGGCCCGGAGCCCTGAAGCTTTCTTT	CASSDPGARSPEAFF	NA	TRBJ1-1	NA	TRBV6-1
TGCAGTCGCGGGGGACAGAATGAGCAGTTCTTC	CSRGGQNEQFF	NA	TRBJ2-1	NA	TRBV20-1
TGTGCCAGCAGCTGCCGGGACAGGGGGCCCTACGAGCAGTACTTC	CASSCRDRGPYEQYF	NA	TRBJ2-7	TRBD1	TRBV7-3
TGTGCCAGCAGCCTATTTGGGGCAGGCAATCAGCCCCAGCATTTT	CASSLFGAGNQPQHF	NA	TRBJ1-5	NA	TRBV6-5
TGCAGTGCTAGTCCCCGGGGACGGAACAATCAGCCCCAGCATTTT	CSASPRGRNNQPQHF	NA	TRBJ1-5	NA	TRBV20-1
TGTGCCAGCAGCTCCGATCCCGGTGAGCAGTTCTTC	CASSSDPGEQFF	NA	TRBJ2-1	NA	TRBV7-9
TGTGCCAGCCGATCGGACGGATCCTACGAGCAGTACTTC	CASRSDGSYEQYF	NA	TRBJ2-7	NA	TRBV10-3
TGTGCCAGGAGACGGACGGAAGAGACCCAGTACTTC	CARRRTEETQYF	many	TRBJ2-5	NA	TRBV2
TGTGCCAGCAGCTCGTGGACAGGGGAGAACACTGAAGCTTTCTTT	CASSSWTGENTEAFF	NA	TRBJ1-1	TRBD1	TRBV5-5
TGCAGCGTTGAAGATCAGGCTTTATCAGGGACCAAACCCTACGAGCAGTACTTC	CSVEDQALSGTKPYEQYF	NA	TRBJ2-7	NA	TRBV29-1
TGCGCCAGCAGCCAAGGGACAGCATCCTACGAGCAGTACTTC	CASSQGTASYEQYF	NA	TRBJ2-7	NA	TRBV4-1
TGTGCCAGCAGCCCAGGGGGTCGAGAAGCTTTCTTT	CASSPGGREAFF	once	TRBJ1-1	TRBD1	TRBV7-2
TGTGCCAGCAGCTTAGCGAGGGATAACACTGAAGCTTTCTTT	CASSLARDNTEAFF	NA	TRBJ1-1	NA	TRBV7-3
TGTGCCAGCAGTTACGGACAGGGGGAATACGAGCAGTACTTC	CASSYGQGEYEQYF	NA	TRBJ2-7	TRBD1	TRBV6-5